This T cell receptor beta chain was sequenced during a study of CD8+ T cells in alopecia areata. Whole-study context: Treated individuals took tofacitinib by mouth, 5 to 10 mg twice daily.

As to treatment: oral pan-JAK inhibitor, 5-10 mg twice daily. Alopecia areata patients provided lesional scalp punch biopsies and peripheral blood, both collected for the study. RNA extraction and reverse transcription yielded cDNA as sequencing template. Sequencing was performed with immunoSEQ multiplex PCR; in TCRdb, only in-frame clones are kept and a portion is missing. The table has fewer than 250,000 clones, around two fifths seen once; the top ten hold about 0.48%. The germline CDR1 and CDR2 sequences are KGHSH and LQKENI. V dropped 4 bases and J dropped 0; count of bases not matched to a gene: 1. The CDR3 contains 15 residues.

The source material was CD4+ T cells sorted from blood, sampled between weeks 30 and 35, from a patient treated with tofacitinib. This TCR was sampled from a human donor with alopecia areata. This chain connects TRBV18 to TRBJ2-1; TRBD1 agrees at 9 bases. The CDR3 loop reads CASSLGQGSYNEQFF. The CDR3 nucleotides are TGTGCCAGCTCACTGGGACAGGGCTCCTACAATGAGCAGTTCTTC.